One T cell receptor (beta chain) is described in this entry. Its cognate antigen is unknown. This sample is drawn from a study of CD8+ T cells in alopecia areata. Reverse transcribed after extraction, RNA yielded cDNA as the sequencing template. TCRdb keeps only in-frame clones here, not all; method: immunoSEQ multiplex PCR. The sample includes about 140,000 clones, 62% of them seen just once. Study outcomes and limitations: It was less clear whether patients shared TCRs than it was in mice, possibly because of HLA. Clonality was higher in lesional than normal scalp, especially in alopecia totalis/universalis. Normal skin contains resident alphabeta T cells, and these are also sequenced in scalp samples.

Sequencing was performed on CD8+ T cells sorted from blood. The source of this sequence is a human donor in good health.

The CDR3 sequence: CASSSLLQETANYGYTF. CDR3 nucleotide sequence: TGTGCCAGCAGTTCGCTCCTCCAGGAGACTGCAAACTATGGCTACACCTTC. The chain uses TRBV27 and TRBJ1-2; unclear D gene. Trimming removed 4 bases at V and 2 bases at J, with 20 bases between. The CDR3 is 17 residues long. Germline V lookup: CDR1 MNHEY, CDR2 SMNVEV (reference sequence).